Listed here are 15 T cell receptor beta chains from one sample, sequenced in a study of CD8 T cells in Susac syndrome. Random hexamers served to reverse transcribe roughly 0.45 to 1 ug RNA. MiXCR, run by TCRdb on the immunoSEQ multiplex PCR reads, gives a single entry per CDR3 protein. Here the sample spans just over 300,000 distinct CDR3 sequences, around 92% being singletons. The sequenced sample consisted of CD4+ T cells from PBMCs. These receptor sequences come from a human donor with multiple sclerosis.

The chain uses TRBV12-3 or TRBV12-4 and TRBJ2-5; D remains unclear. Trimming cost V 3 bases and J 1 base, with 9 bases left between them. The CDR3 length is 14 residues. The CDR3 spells CASSFRLSQETQYF. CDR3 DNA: TGTGCCAGCAGTTTTAGGCTATCCCAAGAGACCCAGTACTTC.

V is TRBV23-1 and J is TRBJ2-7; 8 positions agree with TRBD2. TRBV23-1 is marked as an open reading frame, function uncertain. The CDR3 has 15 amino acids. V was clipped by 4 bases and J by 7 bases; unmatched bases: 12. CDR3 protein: CASSRVAGGPREQYF. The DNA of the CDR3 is TGCGCCAGCAGTCGGGTCGCGGGGGGTCCTCGAGAGCAGTACTTC.

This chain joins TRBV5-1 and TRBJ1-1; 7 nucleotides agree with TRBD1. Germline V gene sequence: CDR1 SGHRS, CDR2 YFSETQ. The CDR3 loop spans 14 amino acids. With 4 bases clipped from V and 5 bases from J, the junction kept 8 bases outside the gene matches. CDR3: CASSKTGERTEAFF. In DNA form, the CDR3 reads TGCGCCAGCAGCAAAACAGGGGAACGTACTGAAGCTTTCTTT.

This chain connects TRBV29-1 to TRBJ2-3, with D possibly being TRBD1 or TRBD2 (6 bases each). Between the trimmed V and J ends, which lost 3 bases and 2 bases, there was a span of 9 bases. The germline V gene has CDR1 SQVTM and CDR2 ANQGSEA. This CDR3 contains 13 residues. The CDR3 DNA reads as TGCAGCGTTGAGGGGGGCCTCACAGATACGCAGTATTTT. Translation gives CSVEGGLTDTQYF.

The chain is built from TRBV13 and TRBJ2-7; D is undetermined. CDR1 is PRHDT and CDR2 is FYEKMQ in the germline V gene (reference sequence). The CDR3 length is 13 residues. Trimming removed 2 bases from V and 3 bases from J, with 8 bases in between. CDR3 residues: CASSLNTLYEQYF. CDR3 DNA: TGTGCCAGCAGCTTAAACACCCTCTACGAGCAGTACTTC.

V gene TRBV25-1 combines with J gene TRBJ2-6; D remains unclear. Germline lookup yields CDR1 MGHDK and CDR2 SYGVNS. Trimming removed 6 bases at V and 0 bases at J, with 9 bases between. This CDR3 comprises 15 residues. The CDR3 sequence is CASRTTLSGANVLTF. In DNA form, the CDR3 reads TGTGCCAGCAGGACAACTCTCTCTGGGGCCAACGTCCTGACTTTC.

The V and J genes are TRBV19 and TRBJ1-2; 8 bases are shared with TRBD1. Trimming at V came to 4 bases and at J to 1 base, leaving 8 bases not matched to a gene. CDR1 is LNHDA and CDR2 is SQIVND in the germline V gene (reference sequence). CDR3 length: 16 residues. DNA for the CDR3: TGTGCCAGTAGTAGGAGGGCACAGGGGGATAACTATGGCTACACCTTC. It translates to CASSRRAQGDNYGYTF.

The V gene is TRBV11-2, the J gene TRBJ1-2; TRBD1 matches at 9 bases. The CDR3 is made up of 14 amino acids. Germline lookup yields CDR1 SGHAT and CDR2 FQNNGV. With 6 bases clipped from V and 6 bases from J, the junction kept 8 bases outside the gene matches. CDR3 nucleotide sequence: TGTGCCAGCAGGGAGCCGGGACAGGGAGATGGCTACACCTTC. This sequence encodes CASREPGQGDGYTF.

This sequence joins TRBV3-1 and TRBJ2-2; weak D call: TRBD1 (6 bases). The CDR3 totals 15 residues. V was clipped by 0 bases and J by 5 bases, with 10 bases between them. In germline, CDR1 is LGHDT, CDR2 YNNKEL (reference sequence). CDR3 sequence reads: CASSQEDRMTGELFF. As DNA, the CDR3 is TGTGCCAGCAGCCAAGAGGACAGAATGACCGGGGAGCTGTTTTTT.

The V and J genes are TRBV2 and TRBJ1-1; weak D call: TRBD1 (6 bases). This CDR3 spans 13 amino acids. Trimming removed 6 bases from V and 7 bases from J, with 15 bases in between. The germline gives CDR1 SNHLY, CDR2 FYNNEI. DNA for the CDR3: TGTGCCAGCAGACAGGGCCAAACACTTGAAGCTTTCTTT. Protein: CASRQGQTLEAFF.

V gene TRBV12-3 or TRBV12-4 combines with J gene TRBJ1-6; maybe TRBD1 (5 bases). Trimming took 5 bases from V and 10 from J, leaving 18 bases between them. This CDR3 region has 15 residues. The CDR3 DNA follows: TGTGCCAGCAGTCTGTTCGGGCAGGGTGGATCACCCCTCCACTTT. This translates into CASSLFGQGGSPLHF.

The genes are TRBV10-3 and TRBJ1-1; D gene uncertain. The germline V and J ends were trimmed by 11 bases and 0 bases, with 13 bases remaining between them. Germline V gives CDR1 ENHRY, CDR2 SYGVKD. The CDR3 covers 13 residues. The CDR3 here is CALRRGMNTEAFF. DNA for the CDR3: TGTGCCCTACGTCGAGGGATGAACACTGAAGCTTTCTTT.

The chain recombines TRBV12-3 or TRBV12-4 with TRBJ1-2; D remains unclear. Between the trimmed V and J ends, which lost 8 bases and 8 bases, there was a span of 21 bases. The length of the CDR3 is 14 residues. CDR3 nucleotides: TGTGCCAGCGCCGAATCCGGGATGGCTAGGGGCTACACCTTC. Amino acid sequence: CASAESGMARGYTF.

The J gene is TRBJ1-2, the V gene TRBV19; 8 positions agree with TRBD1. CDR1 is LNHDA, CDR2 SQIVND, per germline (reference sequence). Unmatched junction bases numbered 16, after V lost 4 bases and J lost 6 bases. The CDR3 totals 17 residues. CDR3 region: CASSKPRVGTGLHGYTF. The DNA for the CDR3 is TGTGCCAGTAGTAAGCCACGAGTCGGGACAGGCCTGCATGGCTACACCTTC.

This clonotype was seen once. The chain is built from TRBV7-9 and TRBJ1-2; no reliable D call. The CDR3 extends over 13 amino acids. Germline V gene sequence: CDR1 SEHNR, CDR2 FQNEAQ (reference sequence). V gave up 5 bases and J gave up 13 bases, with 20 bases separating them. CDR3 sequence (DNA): TGTGCCAGCAGCCTGGACGGCTCTATGGTGGCCACCTTC. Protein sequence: CASSLDGSMVATF.